The rows below give T cell receptor beta chains drawn from one sample of a study of tumor-infiltrating lymphocytes in primary liver carcinoma. TCRdb redid the calling of the multiplex PCR reads with MiXCR, one entry per CDR3 protein. The sample consists of approximately 330,000 distinct CDR3 sequences, around 60% of them appearing once. Sequenced input: peripheral blood. The source is a man aged 40-50 years with primary liver carcinoma and hepatitis B virus infection. The CDR3 runs from the conserved cysteine through the conserved F or W. A D gene is named only where the DNA matches it firmly. Some rows have no size entry. The others give once, few or many, or a class for an expanded clone.

D,J,size,V,CDR3,DNA
TRBD1,TRBJ2-3,few,TRBV7-9,CASSSRQGAVADTQYF,TGTGCCAGCAGCTCAAGACAGGGGGCGGTCGCAGATACGCAGTATTTT
NA,TRBJ1-6,many,TRBV6-1,CASSDRLGQRRDSPLHF,TGTGCCAGCAGTGACAGACTTGGACAAAGACGCGATTCACCCCTCCACTTT
NA,TRBJ1-1,few,TRBV16,CASSRGTTEAFF,TGTGCCAGCAGCCGGGGAACCACTGAAGCTTTCTTT
NA,TRBJ2-1,NA,TRBV11-2,CASSIGREVQFF,TGTGCCAGCAGCATAGGGAGAGAAGTCCAGTTCTTC
TRBD2,TRBJ2-1,NA,TRBV11-1,CASSQRGGPNNEQFF,TGTGCCAGCAGCCAACGGGGAGGGCCAAACAATGAGCAGTTCTTC
TRBD2,TRBJ2-7,NA,TRBV20-1,CSARSGTSADSYEQYF,TGCAGTGCTAGATCCGGGACTAGCGCAGACTCCTACGAGCAGTACTTC
TRBD2,TRBJ2-7,NA,TRBV11-2,CTSSLKRAGPGLAWSYEQYF,TGTACTAGCAGCTTAAAAAGGGCTGGGCCGGGACTAGCGTGGTCCTACGAGCAGTACTTC
TRBD2,TRBJ2-2,NA,TRBV5-6,CASSPGLAGVVGELFF,TGTGCCAGCAGCCCGGGACTAGCGGGAGTAGTCGGGGAGCTGTTTTTT
TRBD1,TRBJ1-6,many,TRBV4-2,CASSQETGANSPLHF,TGTGCCAGCAGCCAAGAAACAGGGGCAAATTCACCCCTCCACTTT
NA,TRBJ1-3,NA,TRBV6-5,CASSPQEAQNTIYF,TGTGCCAGCAGTCCGCAGGAGGCCCAAAACACCATATATTTT